These 5 T cell receptor beta chains originate from one sample sequenced in a study of shared clonotypes between healthy human individuals. Profiled with immunoSEQ multiplex PCR; TCRdb holds only in-frame clones, not every one. The sample has fewer than 1.4 million clones, around 78% seen once; the top ten hold roughly 0.55%. Material: memory CD4+ T cells from PBMCs. Described subset: CD45RA-negative fraction. These receptors came from a man younger than 30 in good health. Some clones in this sample may be carry-over from other donors' samples.

There are a few counts of this clone. This sequence joins TRBV28 and TRBJ1-5; weak D call: TRBD1 (5 bases). This CDR3 is 12 amino acids long. Germline CDR1 MDHEN, CDR2 SYDVKM. Trimming removed 11 bases at V and 1 base at J, with 9 bases between. Here the CDR3 reads CAGGRSNQPQHF. CDR3 bases: TGTGCCGGGGGACGGAGCAATCAGCCCCAGCATTTT.

The chain combines TRBV5-1 with TRBJ2-1; a possible D gene is TRBD1 (5 bases). CDR1 SGHRS and CDR2 YFSETQ come from the germline V gene. The CDR3 length is 15 residues. V was shortened by 1 base and J by 0 bases, with 8 bases between the two germline ends. CDR3 coding DNA: TGCGCCAGCAGCTTGTGGCAGGGCTCCTACAATGAGCAGTTCTTC. Translation gives CASSLWQGSYNEQFF. Looking up the rest from reference TRBV5-1 and TRBJ2-1 gives the full variable domain: KAGVTQTPRYLIKTRGQQVTLSCSPISGHRSVSWYQQTPGQGLQFLFEYFSETQRNKGNFPGRFSGRQFSNSRSEMNVSTLELGDSALYLCASSLWQGSYNEQFFGPGTRLTVL.

The V and J genes are TRBV19 and TRBJ2-3, with TRBD2 matching 13 bases. J lost 0 bases, V lost 3 bases, and 6 bases had no gene match. This CDR3 comprises 18 residues. CDR1 and CDR2 from the germline V gene are LNHDA and SQIVND (reference sequence). Here the CDR3 reads CASSIVGLAGTSTDTQYF. The CDR3 DNA is TGTGCCAGTAGTATTGTGGGACTAGCGGGAACTAGCACAGATACGCAGTATTTT.

The chain joins TRBV30 to TRBJ2-1, with TRBD2 matching over 8 bases. This CDR3 region has 15 residues. J lost 5 bases, V lost 2 bases, and 8 bases had no gene match. Germline V gene data show CDR1 as GTSNPN and CDR2 as SVGIG (reference sequence). CDR3 sequence reads: CAWSKLSGGNNEQFF. The CDR3 DNA reads as TGTGCCTGGAGTAAGCTATCGGGGGGGAACAATGAGCAGTTCTTC.

This clone was seen more than once but under ten times. The CDR3 protein is CASSFSGSSTDTQYF. The CDR3 bases are TGTGCCAGCAGCTTTTCTGGGTCTAGCACAGATACGCAGTATTTT. This sequence joins TRBV7-6 and TRBJ2-3; D gene unclear. This CDR3 has 15 amino acids. From germline, CDR1 is SGHVS and CDR2 FNYEAQ. Trimming stripped 3 bases from V and 0 bases from J, with 10 bases between.